This T cell receptor (beta chain) was documented in a study of early T cells in non-severe SARS-CoV-2 infection. This CDR3 spans 11 amino acids. Unmatched junction bases numbered 1, after V lost 4 bases and J lost 7 bases. Per germline, CDR1 PRHDT and CDR2 FYEKMQ (reference sequence). This clonotype was found many times. Attachment of unique molecular identifiers was made to individual cDNA molecules. From the 5' RACE reads, TCRdb called clonotypes with MiXCR, one entry per CDR3 protein. The sample contains 45,000 to 60,000 distinct CDR3 sequences, about 10% of which appear only once. Sample: whole blood, taken at baseline. The chain recombines TRBV13 with TRBJ2-7, with 7 nucleotides matching TRBD2. The TCR comes from an adult who was a healthcare worker with PCR-confirmed SARS-CoV-2 infection or an uninfected control (not recorded which). The CDR3 spells CASSSGGEQYF. In DNA form, the CDR3 reads TGTGCCAGCAGCTCCGGGGGGGAGCAGTACTTC.